Included here is one T cell receptor beta chain sequence, with context. The antigen is not known. This sample is drawn from a study of cytomegalovirus exposure and HLA in healthy donors. Broader study findings: Analysis was performed later, and it showed HLA-associated TCR beta chains to be more clonally expanded than equally common others.

The PCR used 60 Vbeta and 13 Jbeta primers. TCRdb's table, derived via immunoSEQ multiplex PCR, lists solely in-frame clones and lacks some. In the table there are around 150,000 clones, about three quarters of which are singletons. Between the trimmed V and J ends, which lost 4 bases and 2 bases, there was a span of 11 bases. The CDR3 totals 15 residues. The germline gives CDR1 SGHVS, CDR2 FQNEAQ. The sample consisted of PBMCs. The V gene is TRBV7-8, the J gene TRBJ1-4; D not resolved. The receptor's source is a woman between 50 and 59 years old in good health and CMV-seropositive. For the CDR3, the DNA is TGTGCCAGCAGCTCGCCTCGGAGTACTAATGAAAAACTGTTTTTT. Translated, it gives CASSSPRSTNEKLFF.